This is a list of T cell receptor beta chains from one sample in a study of early T cells in non-severe SARS-CoV-2 infection. TCRdb itself ran the 5' RACE reads through MiXCR, one entry per CDR3 protein. This table holds about 69,000 distinct CDR3 sequences, roughly 8.7% found once. The sample consisted of whole blood. Every receptor here comes from an adult who was a healthcare worker with PCR-confirmed SARS-CoV-2 infection or an uninfected control (not recorded which). The CDR3 runs from the conserved cysteine through the conserved F or W. Each record gives: V gene, clone size, D gene, J gene, CDR3 DNA, CDR3 protein. D genes are given only for firm matches. For some rows the clone size is stated as once, few or many, or as a class when expanded; others skip it.

V gene: TRBV9
clone size: many
D gene: .
J gene: TRBJ1-6
CDR3 DNA: TGTGCCAGCAGCTTCGGAAGCTCCTATAATTCACCCCTCCACTTT
CDR3 protein: CASSFGSSYNSPLHF

V gene: TRBV20-1
clone size: .
D gene: TRBD1
J gene: TRBJ2-4
CDR3 DNA: TGCAGTGCTAGAGATGACAGGGTGGAGGACATTCAGTACTTC
CDR3 protein: CSARDDRVEDIQYF

V gene: TRBV30
clone size: many
D gene: .
J gene: TRBJ2-7
CDR3 DNA: TGTGCCTGGAGTAGACAAATCTACGAGCAGTACTTC
CDR3 protein: CAWSRQIYEQYF

V gene: TRBV2
clone size: few
D gene: TRBD1
J gene: TRBJ1-2
CDR3 DNA: TGTGCCAGCAGTGGACAGGGAGCGGACTATGGCTACACCTTC
CDR3 protein: CASSGQGADYGYTF

V gene: TRBV5-4
clone size: few
D gene: TRBD2
J gene: TRBJ2-3
CDR3 DNA: TGTGCCAGCAGCTGGGAGACTAGCGGGGCCCGAGATACGCAGTATTTT
CDR3 protein: CASSWETSGARDTQYF

V gene: TRBV5-1
clone size: .
D gene: TRBD2
J gene: TRBJ2-1
CDR3 DNA: TGCGCCAGCAGCCCCGGGACTAGCGATGAGCAGTTCTTC
CDR3 protein: CASSPGTSDEQFF

V gene: TRBV6-1
clone size: few
D gene: .
J gene: TRBJ1-4
CDR3 DNA: TGTGCCAGCAGTAGCGGACTCTCAACCACAAATGAAAAACTGTTTTTT
CDR3 protein: CASSSGLSTTNEKLFF

V gene: TRBV29-1
clone size: many
D gene: .
J gene: TRBJ2-1
CDR3 DNA: TGCAGCGTTGGGGGAGCAGACCACAATGAGCAGTTCTTC
CDR3 protein: CSVGGADHNEQFF

V gene: TRBV3-1
clone size: many
D gene: .
J gene: TRBJ2-4
CDR3 DNA: TGTGCCAGCAGCCACGGGGGTGGTCAAAGCATTCAGTACTTC
CDR3 protein: CASSHGGGQSIQYF

V gene: TRBV29-1
clone size: .
D gene: .
J gene: TRBJ2-7
CDR3 DNA: TGCAGCGCCGGAAGTACCGACGAGCAGTACTTC
CDR3 protein: CSAGSTDEQYF

V gene: TRBV30
clone size: few
D gene: TRBD2
J gene: TRBJ2-1
CDR3 DNA: TGTGCCTGGATGAGCGGGAGGGCCGGTGAGCAGTTCTTC
CDR3 protein: CAWMSGRAGEQFF

V gene: TRBV6-6
clone size: few
D gene: .
J gene: TRBJ2-7
CDR3 DNA: TGTGCCAGCAGTCCCCTCGTACTCGGGACTGACGACGAGCAGTACTTC
CDR3 protein: CASSPLVLGTDDEQYF

V gene: TRBV5-1
clone size: few
D gene: .
J gene: TRBJ1-6
CDR3 DNA: TGCGCCAGCAGCATGGAGAATAATTCACCCCTCCACTTT
CDR3 protein: CASSMENNSPLHF

V gene: TRBV7-3
clone size: many
D gene: .
J gene: TRBJ2-6
CDR3 DNA: TGTGCCAGCAGCCCCGGGACAACTGGGGCCAACGTCCTGACTTTC
CDR3 protein: CASSPGTTGANVLTF

V gene: TRBV11-3
clone size: many
D gene: .
J gene: TRBJ2-3
CDR3 DNA: TGTGCCAGCAGCTCGGGGAATACGCAGTATTTT
CDR3 protein: CASSSGNTQYF

V gene: TRBV6-5
clone size: many
D gene: TRBD2
J gene: TRBJ2-5
CDR3 DNA: TGTGCCAGCACCCAGGGACTAGCGGGAGGAGGGGCCCAGTACTTC
CDR3 protein: CASTQGLAGGGAQYF

V gene: TRBV6-6
clone size: few
D gene: TRBD2
J gene: TRBJ2-3
CDR3 DNA: TGTGCCATAAAGGATAGCGGGGCTAGCACAGATACGCAGTATTTT
CDR3 protein: CAIKDSGASTDTQYF

V gene: TRBV6-1
clone size: many
D gene: .
J gene: TRBJ1-5
CDR3 DNA: TGTGCCAGCAGTGAAGCGGGTAGTAGTAACAATCAGCCCCAGCATTTT
CDR3 protein: CASSEAGSSNNQPQHF

V gene: TRBV11-2
clone size: few
D gene: .
J gene: TRBJ2-1
CDR3 DNA: TGTGCCAGCAGCTTAGTTCAGCGTAATGAGCAGTTCTTC
CDR3 protein: CASSLVQRNEQFF

V gene: TRBV5-1
clone size: many
D gene: TRBD1
J gene: TRBJ2-2
CDR3 DNA: TGCGCCAGCAGCTTGGCCCCCGGGACAGAACGCACCGGGGAGCTGTTTTTT
CDR3 protein: CASSLAPGTERTGELFF

V gene: TRBV6-2/TRBV6-3
clone size: many
D gene: TRBD1
J gene: TRBJ1-5
CDR3 DNA: TGTGCCAGCAGCCCAGGGGGCGGTTCGTCCTACCACGATCAGCCCCAGCATTTT
CDR3 protein: CASSPGGGSSYHDQPQHF

V gene: TRBV7-2
clone size: few
D gene: .
J gene: TRBJ2-7
CDR3 DNA: TGTGCCAGCAGCTCGCAGGGTTTCTCCTCCGAGCAGTACTTC
CDR3 protein: CASSSQGFSSEQYF

V gene: TRBV6-5
clone size: .
D gene: TRBD1
J gene: TRBJ2-7
CDR3 DNA: TGTGCCAGCAGCAAGTGGACAGGGGGAAGGTACGAGCAGTACTTC
CDR3 protein: CASSKWTGGRYEQYF

V gene: TRBV24-1
clone size: few
D gene: TRBD2
J gene: TRBJ2-3
CDR3 DNA: TGTGCCACCAGTGGTGCTAGCGGCGTTAAGGATACGCAGTATTTT
CDR3 protein: CATSGASGVKDTQYF

V gene: TRBV7-3
clone size: many
D gene: .
J gene: TRBJ2-2
CDR3 DNA: TGTGCCAGCAGGCGGAATGAGCTCACCGGGGAGCTGTTTTTT
CDR3 protein: CASRRNELTGELFF

V gene: TRBV5-6
clone size: .
D gene: .
J gene: TRBJ2-4
CDR3 DNA: TGTGCCAGCAGCGTAGGACCCACAGGGAATTGGGACATTCAGTACTTC
CDR3 protein: CASSVGPTGNWDIQYF

V gene: TRBV15
clone size: .
D gene: TRBD1
J gene: TRBJ1-4
CDR3 DNA: TGTGCCACCAGCAGCGCAGGACAGGGGGATTATGAAAAACTGTTTTTT
CDR3 protein: CATSSAGQGDYEKLFF

V gene: TRBV20-1
clone size: few
D gene: TRBD2
J gene: TRBJ2-1
CDR3 DNA: TGCAGTGCTAGCGGGACTAGCGGAGACTCCTACAATGAGCAGTTCTTC
CDR3 protein: CSASGTSGDSYNEQFF

V gene: TRBV30
clone size: .
D gene: TRBD2
J gene: TRBJ2-1
CDR3 DNA: TGTGCCTCTTTACCGGGACTAGCGGTGCGAGGGGGCTCCTACAATGAGCAGTTCTTC
CDR3 protein: CASLPGLAVRGGSYNEQFF

V gene: TRBV27
clone size: many
D gene: .
J gene: TRBJ2-7
CDR3 DNA: TGTGCCAGCAGCGACATTTTTACTACCTCTACCGAGCAGTACTTC
CDR3 protein: CASSDIFTTSTEQYF

V gene: TRBV10-3
clone size: few
D gene: .
J gene: TRBJ1-1
CDR3 DNA: TGTGCCATCAGTGAGTCGTTGGGGACTGAAGCTTTCTTT
CDR3 protein: CAISESLGTEAFF

V gene: TRBV2
clone size: few
D gene: .
J gene: TRBJ2-3
CDR3 DNA: TGTGCCAGCAGTGATGCTAAGCGGACGCTCACAGATACGCAGTATTTT
CDR3 protein: CASSDAKRTLTDTQYF

V gene: TRBV12-3/TRBV12-4
clone size: many
D gene: .
J gene: TRBJ1-2
CDR3 DNA: TGTGCCAGCAGTTTCAACGGGGAAACCTACACCTTC
CDR3 protein: CASSFNGETYTF

V gene: TRBV19
clone size: many
D gene: .
J gene: TRBJ2-2
CDR3 DNA: TGTGCCAGTAGTACCACGGCGGGCACCGGGGAGCTGTTTTTT
CDR3 protein: CASSTTAGTGELFF

V gene: TRBV20-1
clone size: few
D gene: .
J gene: TRBJ2-3
CDR3 DNA: TGCAGTGCCACAGAAGGATACACAGATACGCAGTATTTT
CDR3 protein: CSATEGYTDTQYF

V gene: TRBV6-5
clone size: many
D gene: .
J gene: TRBJ1-2
CDR3 DNA: TGTGCCAGCAGTTACTCGCAGGCGTCCCTCTATGGCTACACCTTC
CDR3 protein: CASSYSQASLYGYTF

V gene: TRBV5-1
clone size: many
D gene: .
J gene: TRBJ2-2
CDR3 DNA: TGCGCCAGCAGCTTGATCGCAGGCGGCACCGGGGAGCTGTTTTTT
CDR3 protein: CASSLIAGGTGELFF

V gene: TRBV11-2
clone size: few
D gene: TRBD2
J gene: TRBJ2-5
CDR3 DNA: TGTGCCAGCAGCTTATATACGGGAGGGGGGGCCCAGTACTTC
CDR3 protein: CASSLYTGGGAQYF

V gene: TRBV7-8
clone size: once
D gene: .
J gene: TRBJ1-2
CDR3 DNA: TGTGCCAGCAGCTTAGCAGGGATCGACTATGGCTACACCTTC
CDR3 protein: CASSLAGIDYGYTF

V gene: TRBV6-6
clone size: few
D gene: TRBD1
J gene: TRBJ2-7
CDR3 DNA: TGTGCCAGCCGTCCGGGACAGGGATACGAGCAGTACTTC
CDR3 protein: CASRPGQGYEQYF

V gene: TRBV5-8
clone size: few
D gene: TRBD1
J gene: TRBJ2-1
CDR3 DNA: TGTGCCAGCAGCCCGACAGGGAAGGGCTACAATGAGCAGTTCTTC
CDR3 protein: CASSPTGKGYNEQFF

V gene: TRBV12-3/TRBV12-4
clone size: many
D gene: .
J gene: TRBJ1-2
CDR3 DNA: TGTGCCAGCAGCCCAAGTTACAGGGTGTGGGGCTACACCTTC
CDR3 protein: CASSPSYRVWGYTF

V gene: TRBV27
clone size: many
D gene: .
J gene: TRBJ1-5
CDR3 DNA: TGTGCCAGCAGCCAAACGACAGACCACAATCAGCCCCAGCATTTT
CDR3 protein: CASSQTTDHNQPQHF

V gene: TRBV5-1
clone size: many
D gene: TRBD2
J gene: TRBJ2-3
CDR3 DNA: TGCGCCAGCAGCCGACTAGCGGGGAGCACAGATACGCAGTATTTT
CDR3 protein: CASSRLAGSTDTQYF

V gene: TRBV6-2/TRBV6-3
clone size: many
D gene: .
J gene: TRBJ2-7
CDR3 DNA: TGTGCCAGCAGTTACTCGGGAAGCTACGAGCAGTACTTC
CDR3 protein: CASSYSGSYEQYF

V gene: TRBV28
clone size: .
D gene: .
J gene: TRBJ1-1
CDR3 DNA: TGTGCCAGCATTCAGGGGAAAACTGAAGCTTTCTTT
CDR3 protein: CASIQGKTEAFF

V gene: TRBV7-9
clone size: many
D gene: .
J gene: TRBJ2-1
CDR3 DNA: TGTGCCAGCAGCCCCCTTAGCCCCTCCTACAATGAGCAGTTCTTC
CDR3 protein: CASSPLSPSYNEQFF

V gene: TRBV28
clone size: .
D gene: TRBD1
J gene: TRBJ1-5
CDR3 DNA: TGTGCCAGCAGTTTCGTGTTTGACAGGGCCAGCAATCAGCCCCAGCATTTT
CDR3 protein: CASSFVFDRASNQPQHF

V gene: TRBV27
clone size: .
D gene: .
J gene: TRBJ1-6
CDR3 DNA: TGTGCCAGCAGTGGGGACCAGATTAATTCACCCCTCCACTTT
CDR3 protein: CASSGDQINSPLHF

V gene: TRBV7-9
clone size: many
D gene: TRBD1
J gene: TRBJ1-1
CDR3 DNA: TGTGCCAGCAGCTTAGGGGACAGGCACACTGAAGCTTTCTTT
CDR3 protein: CASSLGDRHTEAFF

V gene: TRBV7-7
clone size: .
D gene: .
J gene: TRBJ2-3
CDR3 DNA: TGTGCCAGCAGCCGGGACTCCACAGATACGCAGTATTTT
CDR3 protein: CASSRDSTDTQYF

V gene: TRBV29-1
clone size: few
D gene: .
J gene: TRBJ2-1
CDR3 DNA: TGCAGCGTTGGACCGAGCTCCTACAATGAGCAGTTCTTC
CDR3 protein: CSVGPSSYNEQFF

V gene: TRBV7-9
clone size: few
D gene: TRBD1
J gene: TRBJ1-1
CDR3 DNA: TGTGCCAGCAGCTCCCGGGACAGTACAATGAACACTGAAGCTTTCTTT
CDR3 protein: CASSSRDSTMNTEAFF

V gene: TRBV29-1
clone size: once
D gene: .
J gene: TRBJ2-2
CDR3 DNA: TGCAGCGTTTCTAAGCCACCCGGGACCGGATCGAACACCGGGGAGCTGTTTTTT
CDR3 protein: CSVSKPPGTGSNTGELFF

V gene: TRBV11-2
clone size: few
D gene: .
J gene: TRBJ2-1
CDR3 DNA: TGTGCCAGCAGCTTAGTAAGACTATTCAATGAGCAGTTCTTC
CDR3 protein: CASSLVRLFNEQFF